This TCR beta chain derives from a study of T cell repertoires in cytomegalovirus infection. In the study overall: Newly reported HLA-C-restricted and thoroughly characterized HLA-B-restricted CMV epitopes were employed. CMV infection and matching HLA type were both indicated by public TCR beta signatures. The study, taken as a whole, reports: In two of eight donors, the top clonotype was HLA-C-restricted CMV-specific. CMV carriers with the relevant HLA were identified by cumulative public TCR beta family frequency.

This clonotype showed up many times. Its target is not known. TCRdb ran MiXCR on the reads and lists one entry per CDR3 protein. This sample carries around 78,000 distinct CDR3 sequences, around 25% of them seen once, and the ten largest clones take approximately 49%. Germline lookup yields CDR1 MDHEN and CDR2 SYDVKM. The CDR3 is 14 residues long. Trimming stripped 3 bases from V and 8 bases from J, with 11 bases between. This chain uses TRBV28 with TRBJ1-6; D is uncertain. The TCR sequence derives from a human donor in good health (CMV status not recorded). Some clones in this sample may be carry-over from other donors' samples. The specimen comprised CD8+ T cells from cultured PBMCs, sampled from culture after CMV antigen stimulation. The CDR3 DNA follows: TGTGCCAGCAGTTTGGGATACCGAGATTCACCCCTCCACTTT. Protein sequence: CASSLGYRDSPLHF.